The entry below describes one TCR beta chain. The PCR contained 60 Vbeta and 13 Jbeta primers. TCRdb keeps only in-frame clones here, not all; method: immunoSEQ multiplex PCR. Altogether around 190,000 clones are present, 65% to 80% being singletons, with the ten largest covering 1.1%. The data originate from a study of cytomegalovirus exposure and HLA in healthy donors. The J segment lost 3 bases and the V segment lost 4 bases, leaving 6 bases of the junction unmatched. Germline V gene sequence: CDR1 SGHRS, CDR2 YFSETQ. The CDR3 has 15 residues. The genes are TRBV5-1 and TRBJ2-3; 9 nucleotides match TRBD2. Sequencing used PBMCs. This TCR derives from a woman aged 40 to 50 in good health and CMV-seronegative. The CDR3 loop is CASSPGTSPTDTQYF. In DNA, the CDR3 is TGCGCCAGCAGCCCCGGGACTAGCCCGACAGATACGCAGTATTTT.